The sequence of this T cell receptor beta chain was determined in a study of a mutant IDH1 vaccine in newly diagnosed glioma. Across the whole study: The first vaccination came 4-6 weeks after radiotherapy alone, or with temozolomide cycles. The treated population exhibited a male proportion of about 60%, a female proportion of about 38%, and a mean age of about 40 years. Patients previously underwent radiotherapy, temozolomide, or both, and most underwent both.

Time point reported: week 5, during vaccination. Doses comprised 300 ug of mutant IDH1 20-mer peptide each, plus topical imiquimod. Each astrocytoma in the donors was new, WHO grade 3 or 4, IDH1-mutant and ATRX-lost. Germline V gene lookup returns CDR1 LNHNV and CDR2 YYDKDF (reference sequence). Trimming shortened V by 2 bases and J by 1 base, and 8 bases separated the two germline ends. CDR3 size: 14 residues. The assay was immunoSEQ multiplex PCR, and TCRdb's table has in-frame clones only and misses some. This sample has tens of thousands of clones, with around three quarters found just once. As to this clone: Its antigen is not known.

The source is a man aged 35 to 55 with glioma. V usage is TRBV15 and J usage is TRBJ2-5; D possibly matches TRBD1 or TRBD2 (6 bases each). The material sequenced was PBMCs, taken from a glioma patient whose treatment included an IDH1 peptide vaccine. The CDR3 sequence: CATSRRGAQETQYF. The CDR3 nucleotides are TGTGCCACCAGCAGAAGGGGGGCCCAAGAGACCCAGTACTTC.